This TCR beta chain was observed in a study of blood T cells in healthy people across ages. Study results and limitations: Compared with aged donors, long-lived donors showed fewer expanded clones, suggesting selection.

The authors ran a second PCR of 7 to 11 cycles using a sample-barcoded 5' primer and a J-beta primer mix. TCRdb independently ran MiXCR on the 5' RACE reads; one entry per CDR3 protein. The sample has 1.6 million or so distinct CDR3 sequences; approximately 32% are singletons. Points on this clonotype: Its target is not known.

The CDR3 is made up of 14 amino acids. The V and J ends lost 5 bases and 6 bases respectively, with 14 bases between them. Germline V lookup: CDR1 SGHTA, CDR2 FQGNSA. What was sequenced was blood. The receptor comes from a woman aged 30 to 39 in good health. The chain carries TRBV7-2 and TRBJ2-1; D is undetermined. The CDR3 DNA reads TGTGCCAGCAGCACGATTGGGGTCTCCAATGAGCAGTTCTTC. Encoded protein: CASSTIGVSNEQFF.